The clone carrying this T cell receptor beta chain was counted at least ten times. The antigen is not known. The sample comes from a study of T cells in Graves' hyperthyroidism and ophthalmopathy. Study-level findings and limits: Also found in blood were most expanded thyroid clonotypes above 0.001.

What was amplified from RNA transcripts were TCR beta CDR3 regions. HTBI primers were the set used in a first-round RT-PCR of the TCR CDR3. TCRdb used MiXCR to reprocess the multiplex PCR reads, holding one entry per CDR3 protein. The top ten clones hold approximately 8.4% of a sample with a few hundred thousand distinct CDR3 sequences, more than 45% of them seen once. The CDR3 contains 14 residues. Trimming took 2 bases from V and 5 from J; bases not matched to a gene: 2. The germline gives CDR1 MNHEY, CDR2 SVGAGI. The chain employs TRBV6-5 and TRBJ1-5; 8 nucleotides match TRBD1. This clonotype originated in a woman under 30 with Graves' hyperthyroidism. The sample consisted of peripheral blood or thyroid tissue (not recorded which). CDR3 sequence: CASSYGQGYQPQHF. CDR3 DNA sequence: TGTGCCAGCAGTTACGGACAGGGTTATCAGCCCCAGCATTTT.